This TCR beta chain emerged from a study of cytomegalovirus exposure and HLA in healthy donors. Study-level points and caveats: At a 0.05 false discovery rate, a later analysis found 16,951 TCR beta sequences to be associated with HLA alleles. Among the most significant clusters, several appeared linked to common viral pathogens in a later analysis.

For this clone: Its antigen is as yet unknown.

Healthy bone marrow donors made up the donor group. J was trimmed by 4 bases and V by 3 bases; bases with no gene match: 8. The germline V gene has CDR1 SGHVS and CDR2 FQNEAQ. The CDR3 is 16 amino acids. The PCR was carried out with 60 Vbeta primers and 13 Jbeta primers. TCRdb's copy holds only in-frame clones and misses some; the assay was immunoSEQ multiplex PCR. This sample's clone table lists 130,000 or so clones. The sequence was collected from a woman in her thirties or forties in good health and CMV-seropositive. Sequencing used PBMCs. The V call is TRBV7-8, the J call TRBJ2-2; 7 nucleotides line up with TRBD1. CDR3 sequence: CASSFSQGEVTGELFF. CDR3 bases: TGTGCCAGCAGCTTCTCGCAGGGGGAAGTCACCGGGGAGCTGTTTTTT.